This T cell receptor (beta chain) was sequenced during a study of T cell responses to AZD1222 COVID-19 vaccine. Findings of the study overall: CD4 TCRs covered the whole spike, strongest at regions 160-218 and 743-854. Scientists sampled the repertoires only once the peak T cell response had passed.

The germline V and J ends were trimmed by 6 bases and 0 bases, with 9 bases remaining between them. In germline, CDR1 is SGHAT, CDR2 FQNNGV. CDR3 length: 15 amino acids. Generated by immunoSEQ multiplex PCR, the TCRdb table keeps only in-frame clones and is missing some. The table lists 100,000 to 150,000 clones, roughly 88% of them singletons, with roughly a quarter in the top ten. This clone was counted between two and nine times. Its specificity is not known. The TCR sequence derives from an adult who received the AZD1222 COVID-19 vaccine. The V gene is TRBV11-2, the J gene TRBJ2-6; D is uncertain. The sequences come from peripheral blood, collected 28 days after the second AZD1222 dose. CDR3 amino acids: CASRQADSGANVLTF. CDR3 nucleotides: TGTGCCAGCAGACAAGCAGACTCTGGGGCCAACGTCCTGACTTTC.